Listed here is a single TCR beta chain. Its antigen is not known. The sequenced template was cDNA made from the entire isolated RNA. There were millions of reads on average in the naive, central memory and regulatory T cell samples. Some clones are missing from TCRdb's copy, which holds only in-frame ones; the method was immunoSEQ multiplex PCR. The repertoire consists of roughly 350,000 clones, with around 10% occurring once and the leading ten covering roughly 0.6%. The CDR3 consists of 14 residues. V dropped 2 bases and J dropped 1 base, with 8 bases sitting between them. CDR1 and CDR2 from the germline V gene are LNHDA and SQIVND (reference sequence). This record comes from a study of beta chain features in type 1 diabetes. The overall study: Sorted cells, some 110 million in number, were examined across all samples. Findings and caveats of the study: Shortening that was moderate but significant affected the TCRB CDR3s of Type 1 diabetes patients in all four CD4+ subsets.

The clonotype was recovered from a man younger than 45 with type 1 diabetes. The sequenced sample consisted of central memory CD4+ T cells from blood. This chain joins TRBV19 and TRBJ1-1; a possible D gene is TRBD1 (5 bases). Here the CDR3 DNA reads TGTGCCAGTAGTATACAGGGAGGGAACACTGAAGCTTTCTTT. Its translation: CASSIQGGNTEAFF. Variable domain in full (rest from reference TRBV19 and TRBJ1-1): DGGITQSPKYLFRKEGQNVTLSCEQNLNHDAMYWYRQDPGQGLRLIYYSQIVNDFQKGDIAEGYSVSREKKESFPLTVTSAQKNPTAFYLCASSIQGGNTEAFFGQGTRLTVV.